This T cell receptor beta chain was recorded in a study of cytomegalovirus exposure and HLA in healthy donors. CDR1 and CDR2 from the germline V gene are SGDLS and YYNGEE. The CDR3 is 16 amino acids. The ends were cut back, 0 bases at V and 2 bases at J, with 13 bases in the middle. PCR amplification relied on 60 Vbeta primers (plus 13 Jbeta primers). Per the original data handling: Among the unique TCR beta chains that a later analysis counted, about 81 million in all, about 12 million were shared. TCRdb keeps only in-frame clones here, not all; method: immunoSEQ multiplex PCR. That table supplies the V and J calls and clone size; D and trimming were determined from the DNA. The top ten clones hold more than 3.5% of a sample with 100,000 or so clones, around three quarters of them seen once.

The V gene is TRBV9, the J gene TRBJ2-3; D is possibly TRBD1 (5 bases). Input material: PBMCs. This clonotype was obtained from a female donor in good health and CMV-seropositive. As DNA, the CDR3 is TGTGCCAGCAGCGTAGGTTCGTCAGGGATCACAGATACGCAGTATTTT. It translates to CASSVGSSGITDTQYF. Together with reference TRBV9 and TRBJ2-3, the CDR3 gives the full variable domain: DSGVTQTPKHLITATGQRVTLRCSPRSGDLSVYWYQQSLDQGLQFLIQYYNGEERAKGNILERFSAQQFPDLHSELNLSSLELGDSALYFCASSVGSSGITDTQYFGPGTRLTVL.